The clone carrying this T cell receptor (beta chain) was seen many times. The CDR3 is 15 residues long. CDR1 DFQATT and CDR2 SNEGSKA come from the germline V gene (reference sequence). V lost 1 base to trimming and J lost 2 bases; unmatched junction nucleotides: 5. Using its own MiXCR run on the RT-PCR reads, TCRdb lists one record per CDR3 protein. The data hold more than 850,000 distinct CDR3 sequences, with approximately 18% observed a single time. The data were obtained in a study of patients and donors after allogeneic stem cell transplantation. V usage is TRBV20-1 and J usage is TRBJ2-1, with TRBD1 matching 7 bases. This sequence originates from a human donor who was either an allogeneic HSCT recipient or a stem cell or donor lymphocyte infusion donor (not recorded which). It is not recorded whose cells these are; they may come from a transplant donor. The source material was blood, either unsorted or a sorted T cell fraction (not recorded which). The CDR3 region has the DNA TGCAGTGCTAGAGGCCGGGACAGCCCCTACAATGAGCAGTTCTTC. It yields the protein CSARGRDSPYNEQFF.